One T cell receptor beta chain is described in this entry. Its matching antigen is unknown. Trimming pared 1 base from V and 3 bases from J, leaving 12 bases between. There are 15 residues in the CDR3. From germline, CDR1 is MNHEY and CDR2 SVGAGI. The data were obtained in a study of shared clonotypes between healthy human individuals. Looking at the study overall: Participating donors consisted of a couple of women and three men aged 18 to 49. Each donor had three CD4 naive, three CD4 memory, two CD8 naive and one CD8 memory plate.

The assay was immunoSEQ multiplex PCR, and TCRdb's table has in-frame clones only and misses some. The profile covers 2 million to 3 million clones, with under 95% appearing a single time and approximately 0.37% taken by the ten largest. Study conclusions and caveats: Though the depth was large, rarefaction showed that sorted-subset sequencing was incomplete. Sequencing depth was expected to influence donor clonotype sharing.

The sample consisted of naive CD4+ T cells from PBMCs. Noted subset: CD45RA+ positively selected. The V and J genes are TRBV6-5 and TRBJ1-1; D possibly corresponds to TRBD1 (6 bases). The source is a man aged 18 to 29 in good health. Some clones in this sample may be carry-over from other donors' samples. CDR3: CASSYWGARDTEAFF. The CDR3 region has the DNA TGTGCCAGCAGTTACTGGGGGGCACGGGACACTGAAGCTTTCTTT.